The source of this T cell receptor beta chain is a study of T-cell memory formation after mild COVID-19. Trimming took off 4 bases at V and 6 bases at J, with 18 bases between the two ends. Germline V gives CDR1 SQVTM, CDR2 ANQGSEA. The CDR3 runs 14 residues. This clonotype was observed many times. TCRdb re-called the 5' RACE reads through MiXCR, storing one row per CDR3 protein. The sample holds more than 120,000 distinct CDR3 sequences; about 6.1% are singletons and the top ten take 2% to 2.5%. This TCR was recovered from an adult woman who had mild COVID-19 (a few samples of this study predate the infection). Cell type and time point are not known. Input material: PBMCs or a T cell subset sorted from them (not recorded which). J is TRBJ1-1 and V is TRBV29-1; maybe TRBD1 (6 bases). CDR3 in DNA: TGCAGCGTTGTCCCACGAGGGGGGGAGGCTGAAGCTTTCTTT. Amino acid sequence: CSVVPRGGEAEAFF.